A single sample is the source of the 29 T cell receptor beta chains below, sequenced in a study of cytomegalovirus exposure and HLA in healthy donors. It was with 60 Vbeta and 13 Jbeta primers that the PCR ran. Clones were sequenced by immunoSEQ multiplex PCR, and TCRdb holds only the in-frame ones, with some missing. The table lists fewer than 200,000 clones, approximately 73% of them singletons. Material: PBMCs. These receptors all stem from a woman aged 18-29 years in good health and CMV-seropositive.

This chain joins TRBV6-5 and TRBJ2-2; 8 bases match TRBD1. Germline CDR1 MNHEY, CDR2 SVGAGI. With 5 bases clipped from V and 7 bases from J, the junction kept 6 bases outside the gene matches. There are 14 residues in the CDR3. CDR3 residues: CASSRQGRGGELFF. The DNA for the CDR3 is TGTGCCAGCAGTCGACAGGGGCGGGGCGGGGAGCTGTTTTTT.

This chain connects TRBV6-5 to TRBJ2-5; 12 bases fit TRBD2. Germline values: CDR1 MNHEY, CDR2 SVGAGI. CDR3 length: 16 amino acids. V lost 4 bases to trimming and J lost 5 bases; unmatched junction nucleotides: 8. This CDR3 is CASSSLASGGAETQYF. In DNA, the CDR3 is TGTGCCAGCAGTTCCCTGGCTAGCGGGGGGGCCGAGACCCAGTACTTC.

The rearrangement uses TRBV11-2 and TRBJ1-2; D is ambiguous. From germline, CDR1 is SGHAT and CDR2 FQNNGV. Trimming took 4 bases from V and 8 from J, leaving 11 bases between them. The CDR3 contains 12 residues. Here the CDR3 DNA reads TGTGCCAGCAGCTCGCAACAGAGAGGCTACACCTTC. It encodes CASSSQQRGYTF. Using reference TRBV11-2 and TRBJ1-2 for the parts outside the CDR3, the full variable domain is EAGVAQSPRYKIIEKRQSVAFWCNPISGHATLYWYQQILGQGPKLLIQFQNNGVVDDSQLPKDRFSAERLKGVDSTLKIQPAKLEDSAVYLCASSSQQRGYTFGSGTRLTVV.

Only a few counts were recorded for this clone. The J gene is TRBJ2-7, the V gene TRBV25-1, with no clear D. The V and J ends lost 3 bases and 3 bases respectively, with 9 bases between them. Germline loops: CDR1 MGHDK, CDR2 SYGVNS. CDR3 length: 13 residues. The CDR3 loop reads CASSDRNFYEQYF. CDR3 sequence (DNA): TGTGCCAGCAGTGACAGGAATTTCTACGAGCAGTACTTC.

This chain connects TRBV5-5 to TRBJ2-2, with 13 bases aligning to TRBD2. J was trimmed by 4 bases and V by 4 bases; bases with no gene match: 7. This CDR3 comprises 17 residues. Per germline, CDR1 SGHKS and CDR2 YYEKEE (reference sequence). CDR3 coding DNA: TGTGCCAGCAGCACGACTAGCGGGGGGTCGGGCACCGGGGAGCTGTTTTTT. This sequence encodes CASSTTSGGSGTGELFF. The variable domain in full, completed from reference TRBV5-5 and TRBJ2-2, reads DAGVTQSPTHLIKTRGQQVTLRCSPISGHKSVSWYQQVLGQGPQFIFQYYEKEERGRGNFPDRFSARQFPNYSSELNVNALLLGDSALYLCASSTTSGGSGTGELFFGEGSRLTVL.

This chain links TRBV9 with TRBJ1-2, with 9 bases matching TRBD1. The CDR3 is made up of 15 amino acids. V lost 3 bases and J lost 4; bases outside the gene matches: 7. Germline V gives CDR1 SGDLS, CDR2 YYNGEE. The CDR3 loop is CASSEQDRGSYGYTF. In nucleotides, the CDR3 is TGTGCCAGCAGCGAGCAGGACAGGGGAAGCTATGGCTACACCTTC.

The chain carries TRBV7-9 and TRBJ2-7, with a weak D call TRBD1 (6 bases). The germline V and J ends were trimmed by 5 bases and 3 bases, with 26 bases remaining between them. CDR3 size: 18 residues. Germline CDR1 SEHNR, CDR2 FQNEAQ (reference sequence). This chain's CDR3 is CASSRVRSPRDTLYEQYF. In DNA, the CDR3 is TGTGCCAGCAGCCGCGTTAGGTCTCCCCGGGACACCCTCTACGAGCAGTACTTC.

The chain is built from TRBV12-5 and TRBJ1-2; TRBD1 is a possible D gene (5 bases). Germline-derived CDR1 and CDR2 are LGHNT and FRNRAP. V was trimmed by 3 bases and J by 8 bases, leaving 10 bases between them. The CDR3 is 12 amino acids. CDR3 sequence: CASGLWGRGYTF. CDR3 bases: TGTGCTAGTGGTTTATGGGGGAGGGGCTACACCTTC.

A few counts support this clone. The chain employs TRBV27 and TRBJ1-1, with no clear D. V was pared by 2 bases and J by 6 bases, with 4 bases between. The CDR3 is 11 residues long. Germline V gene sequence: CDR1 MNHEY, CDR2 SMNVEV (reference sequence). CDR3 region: CASSLGPEAFF. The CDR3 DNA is TGTGCCAGCAGTTTAGGGCCTGAAGCTTTCTTT.

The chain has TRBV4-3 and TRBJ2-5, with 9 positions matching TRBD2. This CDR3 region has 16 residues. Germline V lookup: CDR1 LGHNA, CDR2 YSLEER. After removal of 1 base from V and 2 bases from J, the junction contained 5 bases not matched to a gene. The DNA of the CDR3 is TGCGCCAGCAGCCAAGTTGATAGCGGGGGACAAGAGACCCAGTACTTC. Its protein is CASSQVDSGGQETQYF.

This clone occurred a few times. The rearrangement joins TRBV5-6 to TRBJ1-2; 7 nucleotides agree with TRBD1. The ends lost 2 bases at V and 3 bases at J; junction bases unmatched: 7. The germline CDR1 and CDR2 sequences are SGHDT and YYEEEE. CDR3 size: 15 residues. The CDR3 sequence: CASSLRGGGYYGYTF. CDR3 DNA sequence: TGTGCCAGCAGCTTAAGAGGAGGGGGCTACTATGGCTACACCTTC.

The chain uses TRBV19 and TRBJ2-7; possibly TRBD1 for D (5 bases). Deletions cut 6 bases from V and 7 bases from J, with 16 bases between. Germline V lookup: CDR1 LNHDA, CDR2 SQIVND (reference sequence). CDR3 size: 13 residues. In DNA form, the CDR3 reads TGTGCCAGTAGCCCGGACATGTTCGGGGAGCAGTACTTC. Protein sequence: CASSPDMFGEQYF.

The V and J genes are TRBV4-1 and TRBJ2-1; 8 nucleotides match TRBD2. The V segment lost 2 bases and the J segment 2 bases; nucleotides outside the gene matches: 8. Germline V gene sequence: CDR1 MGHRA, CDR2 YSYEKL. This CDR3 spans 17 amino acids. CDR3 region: CASSQLTNGGAYNEQFF. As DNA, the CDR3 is TGCGCCAGCAGCCAACTAACCAACGGGGGGGCCTACAATGAGCAGTTCTTC.

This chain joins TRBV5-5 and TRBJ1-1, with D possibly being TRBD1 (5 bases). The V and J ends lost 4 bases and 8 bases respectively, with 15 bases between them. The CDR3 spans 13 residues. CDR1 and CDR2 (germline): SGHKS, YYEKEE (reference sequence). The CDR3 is CASSPTVSSEAFF. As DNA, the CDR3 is TGTGCCAGCAGCCCGACAGTGTCCTCGGAAGCTTTCTTT.

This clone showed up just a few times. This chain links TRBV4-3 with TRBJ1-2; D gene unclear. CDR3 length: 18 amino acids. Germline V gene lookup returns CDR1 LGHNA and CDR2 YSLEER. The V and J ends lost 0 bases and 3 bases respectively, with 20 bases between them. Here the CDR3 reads CASSQDPGEGVTYYGYTF. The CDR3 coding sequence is TGCGCCAGCAGCCAAGACCCCGGGGAAGGAGTTACTTACTATGGCTACACCTTC.

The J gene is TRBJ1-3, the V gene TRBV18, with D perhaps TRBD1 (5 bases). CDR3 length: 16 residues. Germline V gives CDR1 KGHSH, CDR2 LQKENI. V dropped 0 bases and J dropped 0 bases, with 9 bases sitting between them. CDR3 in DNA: TGTGCCAGCTCACCACCGGAGACAGTCTCTGGAAACACCATATATTTT. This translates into CASSPPETVSGNTIYF.

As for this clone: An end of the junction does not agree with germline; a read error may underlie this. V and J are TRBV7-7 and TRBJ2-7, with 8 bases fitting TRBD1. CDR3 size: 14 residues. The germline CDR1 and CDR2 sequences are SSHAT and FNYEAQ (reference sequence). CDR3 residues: CASSEGQGSYEQYF. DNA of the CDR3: TGTGCTAGCAGCGAAGGACAGGGCTCCTACGAGCAGTACTTC.

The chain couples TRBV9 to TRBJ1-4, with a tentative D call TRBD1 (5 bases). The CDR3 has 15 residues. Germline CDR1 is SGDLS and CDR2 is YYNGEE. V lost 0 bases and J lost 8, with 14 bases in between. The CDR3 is CASSVGSGSGEKLFF. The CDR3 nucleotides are TGTGCCAGCAGCGTAGGTTCAGGGTCAGGAGAAAAACTGTTTTTT.

This chain's CDR3 is CASSVAVTPNTGELFF. The CDR3 DNA reads TGTGCCAGCAGCGTAGCAGTGACACCTAACACCGGGGAGCTGTTTTTT. This sequence joins TRBV9 and TRBJ2-2; D gene unclear. This CDR3 has 16 residues. Between the trimmed V and J ends, which lost 0 bases and 2 bases, there was a span of 11 bases. CDR1 is SGDLS, CDR2 YYNGEE, per germline.

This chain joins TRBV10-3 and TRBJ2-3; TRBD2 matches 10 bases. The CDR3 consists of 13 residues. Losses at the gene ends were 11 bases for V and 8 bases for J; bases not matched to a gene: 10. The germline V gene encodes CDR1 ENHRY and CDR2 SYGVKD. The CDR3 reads CAAGLAEQGTQYF. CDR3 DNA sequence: TGTGCCGCCGGACTAGCGGAACAGGGTACGCAGTATTTT.

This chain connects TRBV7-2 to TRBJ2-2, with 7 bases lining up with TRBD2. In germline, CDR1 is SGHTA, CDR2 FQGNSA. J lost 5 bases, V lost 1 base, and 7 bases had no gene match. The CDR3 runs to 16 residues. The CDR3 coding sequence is TGTGCCAGCAGCTTAGTCAACGGGGGGATAACCGGGGAGCTGTTTTTT. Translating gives CASSLVNGGITGELFF.

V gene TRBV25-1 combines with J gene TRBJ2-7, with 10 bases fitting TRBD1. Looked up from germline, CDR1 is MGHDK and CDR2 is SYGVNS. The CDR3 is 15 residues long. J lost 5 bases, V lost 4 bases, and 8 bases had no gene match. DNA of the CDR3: TGTGCCAGCAGTGGCTCCGGGACAGGGGCCCACGAGCAGTACTTC. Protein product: CASSGSGTGAHEQYF.

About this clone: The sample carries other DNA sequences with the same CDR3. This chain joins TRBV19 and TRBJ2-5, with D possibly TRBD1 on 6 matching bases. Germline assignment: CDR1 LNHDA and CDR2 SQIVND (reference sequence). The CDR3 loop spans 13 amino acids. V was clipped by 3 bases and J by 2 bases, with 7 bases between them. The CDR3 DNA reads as TGTGCCAGTAGTATCGGACAGCAAGAGACCCAGTACTTC. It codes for CASSIGQQETQYF.

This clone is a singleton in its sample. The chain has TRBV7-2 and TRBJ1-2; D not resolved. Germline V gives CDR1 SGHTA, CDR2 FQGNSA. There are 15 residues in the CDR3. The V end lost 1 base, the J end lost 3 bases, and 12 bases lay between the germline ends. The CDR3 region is CASSLVVRQDYGYTF. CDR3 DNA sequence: TGTGCCAGCAGCTTAGTGGTTAGGCAGGACTATGGCTACACCTTC.

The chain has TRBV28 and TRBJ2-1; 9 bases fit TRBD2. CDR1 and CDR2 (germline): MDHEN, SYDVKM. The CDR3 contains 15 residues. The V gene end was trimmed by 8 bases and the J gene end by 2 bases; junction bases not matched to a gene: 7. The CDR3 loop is CASCRTSEPYNEQFF. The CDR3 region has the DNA TGTGCCAGCTGTCGGACTAGCGAGCCCTACAATGAGCAGTTCTTC.

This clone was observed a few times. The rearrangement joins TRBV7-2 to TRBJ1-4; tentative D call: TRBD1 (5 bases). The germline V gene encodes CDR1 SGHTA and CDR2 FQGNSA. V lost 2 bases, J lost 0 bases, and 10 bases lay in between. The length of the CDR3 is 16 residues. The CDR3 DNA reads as TGTGCCAGCAGCTTAAATCAGGGTGCAACTAATGAAAAACTGTTTTTT. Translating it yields CASSLNQGATNEKLFF.

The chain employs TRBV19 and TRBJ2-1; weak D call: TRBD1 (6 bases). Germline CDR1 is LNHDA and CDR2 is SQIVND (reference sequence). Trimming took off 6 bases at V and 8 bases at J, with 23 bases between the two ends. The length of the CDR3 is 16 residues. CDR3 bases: TGTGCCAGTAGCACTGGGGACACCCTGGTATACGATGAGCAGTTCTTC. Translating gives CASSTGDTLVYDEQFF.

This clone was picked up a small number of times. Here the CDR3 DNA reads TGTGCCAGCAGTTACTCCTCCTTAGCCAAAAACATTCAGTACTTC. This encodes CASSYSSLAKNIQYF. The chain combines TRBV6-5 with TRBJ2-4; D not certain. Germline CDR1 MNHEY, CDR2 SVGAGI. Deletions cut 0 bases from V and 0 bases from J, with 6 bases between. The CDR3 totals 15 residues.

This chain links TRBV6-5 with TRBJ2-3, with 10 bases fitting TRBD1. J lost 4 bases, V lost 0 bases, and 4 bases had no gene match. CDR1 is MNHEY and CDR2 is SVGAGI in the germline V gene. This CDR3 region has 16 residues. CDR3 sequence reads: CASSYSGTGEADTQYF. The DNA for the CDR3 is TGTGCCAGCAGTTACTCCGGGACAGGGGAAGCAGATACGCAGTATTTT.